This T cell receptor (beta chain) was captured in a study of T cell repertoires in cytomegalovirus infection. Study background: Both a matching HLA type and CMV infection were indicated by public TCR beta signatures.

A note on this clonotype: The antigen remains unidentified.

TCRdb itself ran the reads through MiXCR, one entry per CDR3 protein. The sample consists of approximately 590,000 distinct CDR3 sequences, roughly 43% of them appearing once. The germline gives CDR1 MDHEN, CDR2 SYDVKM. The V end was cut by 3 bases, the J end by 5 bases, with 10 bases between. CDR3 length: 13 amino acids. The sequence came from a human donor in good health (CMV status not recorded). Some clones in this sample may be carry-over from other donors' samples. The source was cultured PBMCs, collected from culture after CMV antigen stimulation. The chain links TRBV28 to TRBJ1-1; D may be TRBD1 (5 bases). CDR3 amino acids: CASSLGQLTEAFF. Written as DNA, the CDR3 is TGTGCCAGCAGTTTGGGGCAATTAACTGAAGCTTTCTTT.